This TCR beta chain comes out of a study of cytomegalovirus exposure and HLA in healthy donors (dated by TCRdb to the late 2010s). With respect to the entire study: In an earlier analysis of about 560 of the donors, around 290 Gb of sequence data and just under 120 million unique TCR beta sequences from roughly 190 million T cells were reported. An early release that covered roughly 600 HLA-typed donors contained about 300 gigabases of sequencing data and tens of millions of unique TCR sequences. Among the 398 genotyped donors, 75% to 90% belonged to the genetic ancestry cluster associated with self-reported Caucasian donors. The study aimed to test whether signatures of past pathogen exposure could be identified by cataloging public T cell receptors. The T cell repertoires of several hundred subjects were profiled by immunosequencing and related to cytomegalovirus serostatus. A separate validation cohort of over 95 different subjects was used in addition to the roughly 640-subject first cohort. To predict cytomegalovirus infection status, the study brought together high-throughput TCR immunosequencing, statistical association of individual TCRs with disease status, and machine learning. In a later analysis, previously published TCR beta repertoires from about 640 donors were re-analyzed and high-resolution HLA genotyping was added so that TCR occurrence patterns could be studied. The later analysis used no new phenotypic data to find candidate immune exposures, relying instead on TCR beta sequences and their occurrence across donors. In an earlier analysis of several hundred of the donors, high-throughput TCR beta sequencing was used to judge whether each TCR beta V gene segment behaved as functional or pseudogenic. Donor age, sex, ethnicity and CMV serostatus were collected together with the repertoire data. A later genetic analysis took genome-wide SNP genotypes for about 65% of the roughly 670 donors and used that subset as a discovery cohort. Every discovery cohort repertoire had been produced on one sequencing platform. Both class I and class II loci were covered by HLA typing, at four-digit resolution. The number of donors typed differed by locus, with about 629-630 for A, B, C, DRB1 and DQB1, around 500 for DQA1, 600 to 610 for DPA1, and about 450 for DPB1. Roughly five DR-DQ haplotypes were treated as single units for association and clustering because of strong linkage in the cohort. On average, around 240,000 unique TCR beta nucleotide sequences were sequenced per donor among a few hundred genotyped donors of the cohort, with roughly 18% of those sequences being non-productive. General study outcomes and caveats: The authors suggested that the approach could potentially be extended to other disease states and immunological phenotypes. Linkage disequilibrium might explain the correlated functional status among segregating V segments, but an unknown experimental factor could not be ruled out. HLA typing was unavailable for some donors at each locus, so association tests used only the typed subset. Compared with equally common non-associated chains, HLA-associated TCR beta chains in a later analysis were more clonally expanded and had lower generation probabilities. Three of the identified cytomegalovirus-associated TCR beta chains were confirmed in vitro to be specific for cytomegalovirus antigens. A later analysis associated around 16,000 TCR beta sequences with specific HLA alleles at a false discovery rate of 0.05. CMV serostatus was the only immune exposure information available for the cohort. This cohort had only TCR beta chains sequenced, and the lack of alpha or paired-chain data limited which features could be detected. In a later analysis, TCR association rates were found to vary across HLA loci, with the most associated TCRs seen for DRB1 alleles and the fewest for HLA-C alleles. Most TCR sequences were seen in very few donors, while some public TCRs were found in many individuals. A further reported finding was that TCR beta sequences accurately predicted the HLA-A and HLA-B alleles for most subjects in the first cohort. Approximately 16 rarely observed V segments, including chromosome 9 orphons, were excluded from the earlier analysis of approximately 500 of the donors because counts were too low. A later genetic analysis reported fewer N-insertions in productive TCRs among donors in an Asian-associated ancestry cluster than the approximately 670-donor mean. The study listed 164 TCR beta chains as associated with cytomegalovirus. According to a later analysis, parvovirus B19, influenza, CMV and Epstein-Barr virus appeared linked to several top co-occurrence clusters. A group of highly shared sequence variants was considered likely to be a technical artifact of the sequencing pipeline. Assigning TCR associations to individual alleles was difficult when HLA alleles, especially DR and DQ, strongly co-occurred. Some IMGT-functional V segments, including TRBV6-2 and TRBV6-3, could not be told apart with the 87-base-pair reads, so those segments were excluded. Cytomegalovirus status was reported to be diagnosed by the classifier with high specificity and sensitivity in both the original and validation cohorts. Broadly in line with IMGT annotations, most TCR beta V segments showed up in productive rearrangements about 87% or about 30% of the time in an earlier analysis of approximately 600 of the donors. A later genetic analysis associated a missense DCLRE1C variant with V-gene and J-gene trimming of TCR beta chains, and an independent cohort replicated the association. Most CMV-associated TCR beta chains appeared to be HLA-restricted in a later analysis, and the HLA associations seemed to be driven largely by CMV exposure. Sequencing depth was assumed to be roughly uniform across donors in the presence/absence analyses, though that assumption may not hold.

The cohort consisted of 666 healthy bone marrow donors. At the time of sampling, all cohort members were nominally healthy, though unrecorded immune exposures were likely present. The donor was CMV seropositive and belonged to the group of 250 to 350 seropositive cohort members. A peripheral blood sample was provided by each donor, and peripheral blood mononuclear cells were used for TCR beta sequencing. The Qiagen DNeasy Blood Extraction Kit was used to extract genomic DNA from the blood cell samples. CDR1 and CDR2 are read off the germline V gene (reference sequence) as SGHNT and YYREEE. Measured from the cysteine to the phenylalanine, the CDR3 is 16 residues long. Just the 48-base CDR3 DNA is kept, in frame starting at base 1. V has 4 bases trimmed and J has 6 bases trimmed; junction bases matching no gene number 6. Points on this clone: The target of this receptor is not known. The record has no base qualities; no much larger clone is one base away.

Library preparation used the immunoSEQ multiplex PCR assay. A mixture of 60 forward primers for TCR Vbeta segments and 13 reverse primers for TCR Jbeta segments was used in the multiplex PCR. A multiplex PCR assay on genomic DNA amplified the CDR3 region of rearranged TCR beta genes. The amplified TCR beta libraries were sequenced on the Illumina HiSeq System as 87-base-pair reads. Concerning the study's data processing: In a later analysis, tens of millions of unique TCR beta chains were counted across the approximately 670 repertoires, and approximately 11 million of these chains were shared by at least two donors. Raw reads were error-corrected and collapsed into unique sequences with a nearest-neighbor algorithm that merged closely related sequences to remove PCR and sequencing errors. To assign V, D and J gene segments, CDR3 sequences were aligned to IMGT reference sequences. For a sequence to be retained, a match of at least six nucleotides to both a V gene segment and a J gene segment was required. Rearrangements were called productive when the CDR3 lacked stop codons and stayed in frame with V and J; all others were non-productive. Following IMGT convention, CDR3 was defined as the stretch from the second conserved V-encoded cysteine up to the conserved J-encoded phenylalanine. The earlier analysis of about 530 of the donors excluded any sequence lacking an unambiguous match to a single V gene segment. In an earlier analysis of a few hundred of the donors, V segments were called functional above 56.7% productive rearrangements and were called segregating when the between-donor standard deviation exceeded 5%. A statistical classification framework was built for diagnosing cytomegalovirus status from the catalog of TCR beta chain sequences. V and J gene assignment, in a later analysis, came from comparing TCR nucleotide sequences with IMGT/GENE-DB human TR gene sequences. A later analysis assigned CDR3 sequences and most-parsimonious VDJ recombination scenarios with the TCRdist pipeline. A later analysis defined each TCR beta chain by its CDR3 amino acid sequence plus V-gene family, and excluded reads lacking a unique V-gene family. A later analysis removed over 500 highly shared, low-generation-probability nucleotide sequences to deal with suspected cross-contamination and a sequencing artifact. A later analysis calculated a clonal expansion index for each public chain from normalized within-repertoire ranks of inferred template counts. Generation probabilities in a later analysis came from a VDJ recombination model fitted to out-of-frame rearrangements, and those results were checked against IGoR. A later analysis scored TCR-TCR, TCR-HLA and TCR-CMV co-occurrence with hypergeometric tests, applying a repertoire-size bias correction to TCR pairs. A later analysis estimated false discovery rates by permuting HLA or CMV assignments 20 times. In a later analysis, co-occurring TCRs were grouped using DBSCAN, and TCRdist sequence similarity was added for clustering within HLA-allele-positive subsets. For co-occurrence clustering, repertoires with fewer than 30,000 or more than 120,000 public chains were excluded, along with 4 to 6 repertoires with anomalous nucleotide sharing. In its TCRdb copy, this immuneACCESS table keeps in-frame sequences only and misses some clones. Where compared with another copy, unresolved V genes explain less than half of these, and the others have no known cause. D and trimming come from the DNA, and the V and J calls and clone size come from that table. The sample table lists approximately 190,000 clones, roughly four fifths of them with a count of one. Around 2% of the sample is taken by the ten largest.

The TCR comes from a woman aged 18-35 years in good health and CMV-seropositive. The chain was built from TRBV5-4 and TRBJ2-1; TRBD2 aligns with 14 central bases. The sample comprised PBMCs. The CDR3 protein is CASSRTSGGRANEQFF. The DNA sequence is TGTGCCAGCAGCAGGACTAGCGGGGGGCGTGCCAATGAGCAGTTCTTC.